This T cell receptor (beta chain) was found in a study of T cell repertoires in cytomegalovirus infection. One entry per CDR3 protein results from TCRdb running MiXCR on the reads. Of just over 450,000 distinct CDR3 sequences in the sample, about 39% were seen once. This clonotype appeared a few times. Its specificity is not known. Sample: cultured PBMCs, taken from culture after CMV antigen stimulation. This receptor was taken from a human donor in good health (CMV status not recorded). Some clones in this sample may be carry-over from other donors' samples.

CDR3 coding DNA: TGTGCCAGCAGCTCCCTGACAGTGGCGAACACCGGGGAGCTGTTTTTT. Translation gives CASSSLTVANTGELFF. The chain recombines TRBV7-9 with TRBJ2-2; possible D gene TRBD1, 5 bases. CDR3 length equals 16 residues. CDR1 is SEHNR and CDR2 is FQNEAQ in the germline V gene (reference sequence). Trimming cost V 4 bases and J 0 bases, with 12 bases left between them.